This paragraph reports one T cell receptor beta chain. Its antigen remains unidentified. The input lacks base qualities; no much larger clone sits a single base away. This sample was taken from a study of blood T cell repertoires in COVID-19 (dated by TCRdb to the early 2020s). For context, the study as a whole: Samples covering the acute and convalescent phases of COVID-19 were provided by collaborators in the United States, Italy and Spain. Samples came from the ongoing ImmuneRACE study (first 160 participants) plus 1,254 subjects from 6 global collaborators. The prospective study material was composed of cDNA or gDNA derived from T cells, B-cell-depleted T cells, or PBMCs. The dataset comprised deeply sampled blood TCRbeta repertoires from subjects exposed to, actively infected with, or recovered from COVID-19. The repertoires were released in a freely available public database meant as a resource for research on the immune response to SARS-CoV-2. The sample metadata nearly always contained a de-identified subject ID, COVID-19 status, age in years and sex. HLA class I and class II types, where available, came from metadata supplied by the sample provider rather than from assay-based typing. The study at large found these results: The amount of clinical and demographic metadata varied by source and participant and was provided uncurated.

Whole blood was collected in K2EDTA tubes by collaborating institutions according to the institutions' own protocols. Collaborator samples were shipped for TCRbeta analysis as frozen whole blood, isolated PBMCs, or DNA extracted from either sample type. The CDR3, from cysteine to phenylalanine, totals 15 residues. Here the CDR3 DNA is all that survives: 45 bases in frame from base 1. CDR1 is given as SGDLS and CDR2 as YYNGEE, both from the germline V gene. The V end gives up 0 bases and the J end 1 base, leaving 2 bases in the junction not matched to a gene. TCRbeta CDR3 regions were amplified from genomic DNA by means of the immunoSEQ Assay, a bias-controlled multiplex PCR. The source study handled its data this way. Within the assay, amplification of reference gene primers was used to estimate how many nucleated cells each sample contained. Sequence reads were collapsed and filtered to measure the absolute abundance of every unique TCRbeta CDR3 rearrangement. Productive Simpson clonality was computed per sample as the square root of Simpson's diversity index over productive rearrangements. TCRdb re-hosts the immuneACCESS table, in-frame sequences only. Its copies lack some clones; in the studies checked, an unresolved V gene accounts for under half of them, and the cause for the rest is not known. The DNA was the basis for D and trimming; V, J and clone size are from that table. The table for this sample lists about 200,000 clones; 70% to 90% of them were counted only once. The ten largest make up roughly 21% of the sample.

Sequenced sample: peripheral blood. The V and J segments used are TRBV9 and TRBJ2-3; 7 nucleotides in the junction match TRBD1. The source of this sequence is a man aged 60 to 75 with active or convalescent COVID-19. CDR3 reads: CASSVDRGGTDTQYF. The DNA reads as follows: TGTGCCAGCAGCGTAGACAGGGGCGGCACAGATACGCAGTATTTT.